This record looks at one T cell receptor beta chain sequence and its context. The source of the sample is a study of cytomegalovirus exposure and HLA in healthy donors. Across the whole study: Sequencing of some 200 million T cells in an earlier analysis found approximately 120 million unique TCR beta sequences.

The donors were healthy bone marrow donors. PCR involved 60 Vbeta and 13 Jbeta primers. Sequenced by immunoSEQ multiplex PCR; TCRdb stores in-frame clones only, minus some. This table has approximately 120,000 clones, almost 75% appearing once. The specimen was PBMCs. The TCR was taken from a man aged 35 to 55 in good health and CMV-seronegative.

In DNA form, the CDR3 reads TGTGCCAGCAGTGAACGCTCGGGGGGCAATCAGCCCCAGCATTTT. It specifies CASSERSGGNQPQHF. The chain couples TRBV2 to TRBJ1-5; tentative D call: TRBD1 (5 bases). This CDR3 is built from 15 residues. In germline, CDR1 is SNHLY, CDR2 FYNNEI. V was shortened by 2 bases and J by 2 bases, with 10 bases between the two germline ends.